This TCR beta chain was sequenced for a study of blood T cell repertoires in COVID-19. About the study: From the United States, Italy and Spain came samples of acute and convalescent COVID-19. PBMCs, B-cell-depleted T cells, or T cells were the source of the cDNA or gDNA that made up the material.

In germline, CDR1 is WNHNN, CDR2 SYGVQD (reference sequence). The length of the CDR3 is 15 residues. The trim removed 0 bases at V and 4 bases at J, leaving 5 bases unmatched. Authors' data handling: How many nucleated cells were present was estimated from reference gene primer amplification. Clones were sequenced by immunoSEQ multiplex PCR, and TCRdb holds only the in-frame ones, with some missing. V and J calls and clone size are as listed in that table; D and trimming were resolved from the DNA. The data show approximately 68,000 clones, around 85% seen once. The chain has TRBV10-1 and TRBJ1-1, with 7 nucleotides matching TRBD1. The receptor was derived from a woman at least 80 years old with active or convalescent COVID-19. The sequencing sample was made of peripheral blood. The CDR3, as DNA: TGCGCCAGCAGTGAGTCGGGGACAGCCTCCACTGAAGCTTTCTTT. Protein sequence: CASSESGTASTEAFF.